This is a list of T cell receptor beta chains from one sample in a study of identical twins. TCRdb used MiXCR to reprocess the 5' RACE reads, holding one entry per CDR3 protein. The sample includes around 690,000 distinct CDR3 sequences, approximately 22% seen only once; the top ten take approximately 4.5%. These same records also appear under a second study, on T cells expressing NK-cell markers.

The sequencing input was PBMCs. These receptors were obtained from a woman under 30 in good health. Each CDR3 is given with its conserved first and last residue. A D gene is named only where the DNA matches it firmly. Not every row has a clone size; where given, it reads once, few, many or a size class.

DNA: TGCAGTGCTAGAGATTTAGGACTGGGTAATGAAAAACTGTTTTTT
CDR3: CSARDLGLGNEKLFF
V: TRBV20-1
size: many
J: TRBJ1-4
D: NA

DNA: TGTGCCAGCAGCTTACGAACCTACGAGCAGTACTTC
CDR3: CASSLRTYEQYF
V: TRBV7-2
size: many
J: TRBJ2-7
D: NA

DNA: TGTGCCAGCAGCGCCCTGGGTGGAGGAGGTAATCAGCCCCAGCATTTT
CDR3: CASSALGGGGNQPQHF
V: TRBV7-9
size: few
J: TRBJ1-5
D: NA

DNA: TGCGCCAGCAGCTTGGAAGGGGGGGCCAAACGGGCTTTCTTT
CDR3: CASSLEGGAKRAFF
V: TRBV5-1
size: few
J: TRBJ1-1
D: NA

DNA: TGTGCCAGCAGCTTAGATCCGCAAGCCTACAATGAGCAGTTCTTC
CDR3: CASSLDPQAYNEQFF
V: TRBV11-2
size: many
J: TRBJ2-1
D: NA

DNA: TGCAGTGCTAGCTACGCAGAGGTCGAGCAGTACTTC
CDR3: CSASYAEVEQYF
V: TRBV20-1
size: few
J: TRBJ2-7
D: NA

DNA: TGTGCCAGCAGCTGGGGACAGGGGGCTTCGAATACGCAGTATTTT
CDR3: CASSWGQGASNTQYF
V: TRBV7-9
size: NA
J: TRBJ2-3
D: TRBD1

DNA: TGTGCCAGTAGTATCTCCCGGACAGTCTATGGCTACACCTTC
CDR3: CASSISRTVYGYTF
V: TRBV19
size: NA
J: TRBJ1-2
D: NA

DNA: TGCGCCAGCAGCCCGACAGGGGGCTCGAACACCGGGGAGCTGTTTTTT
CDR3: CASSPTGGSNTGELFF
V: TRBV4-3
size: many
J: TRBJ2-2
D: TRBD1

DNA: TGTGCCAGCAGTTTCGCGAACACCGGGGAGCTGTTTTTT
CDR3: CASSFANTGELFF
V: TRBV27
size: few
J: TRBJ2-2
D: NA

DNA: TGTGCCAGCAGCTCCTCTGGCGGGACTAGCGGGGAGCAAGAGACCCAGTACTTC
CDR3: CASSSSGGTSGEQETQYF
V: TRBV11-1
size: NA
J: TRBJ2-5
D: TRBD2

DNA: TGCGCCAGCAGCCCCCAGTCGGGCGGGGAGCTGTTTTTT
CDR3: CASSPQSGGELFF
V: TRBV5-1
size: NA
J: TRBJ2-2
D: NA

DNA: TGTGCCAGCAGCATGTTTAGCGGTCTTAACACCGGGGAGCTGTTTTTT
CDR3: CASSMFSGLNTGELFF
V: TRBV7-2
size: NA
J: TRBJ2-2
D: NA

DNA: TGTGCCAGCACGAATGGACAGGTCAGCAATCAGCCCCAGCATTTT
CDR3: CASTNGQVSNQPQHF
V: TRBV3-1
size: NA
J: TRBJ1-5
D: TRBD1

DNA: TGCAGCGTCCCCAACGTTGAAGGGTATGGGGGCTACACCTTC
CDR3: CSVPNVEGYGGYTF
V: TRBV29-1
size: NA
J: TRBJ1-2
D: NA

DNA: TGTGCCAGCGGCCAGGGGATCCTATCCTACGAGCAGTACTTC
CDR3: CASGQGILSYEQYF
V: TRBV12-3/TRBV12-4
size: NA
J: TRBJ2-7
D: NA

DNA: TGCAGTGCTAGACAGGGGAATAATAATTCACCCCTCCACTTT
CDR3: CSARQGNNNSPLHF
V: TRBV20-1
size: few
J: TRBJ1-6
D: NA

DNA: TGTGCCAGCAGTTTGGAGGTCCTCAAAAACATTCAGTACTTC
CDR3: CASSLEVLKNIQYF
V: TRBV12-3/TRBV12-4
size: NA
J: TRBJ2-4
D: NA

DNA: TGTGCCATCAGTGATGACAGGGGGGCAGATACGCAGTATTTT
CDR3: CAISDDRGADTQYF
V: TRBV10-3
size: NA
J: TRBJ2-3
D: TRBD1

DNA: TGTGCCAGCAGTAGGACACCGAGCTCCTACGAGCAGTACTTC
CDR3: CASSRTPSSYEQYF
V: TRBV27
size: NA
J: TRBJ2-7
D: NA

DNA: TGTGCCAGCAGCCCAACGCGGCTTCGGCCCCAAGAGACCCAGTACTTC
CDR3: CASSPTRLRPQETQYF
V: TRBV7-9
size: few
J: TRBJ2-5
D: NA

DNA: TGTGCCAGCAGCTACCCCGGGACTAATTACAATGAGCAGTTCTTC
CDR3: CASSYPGTNYNEQFF
V: TRBV5-6
size: NA
J: TRBJ2-1
D: TRBD2

DNA: TGCGCCAGCAGCTCCCCGTGGACTAGCGGGGGCTCTACTCCCTACGAGCAGTACTTC
CDR3: CASSSPWTSGGSTPYEQYF
V: TRBV5-1
size: few
J: TRBJ2-7
D: TRBD2

DNA: TGCGCCAGCAGCTTGGAAAGGCCACCTGAAGCTTTCTTT
CDR3: CASSLERPPEAFF
V: TRBV5-1
size: few
J: TRBJ1-1
D: NA